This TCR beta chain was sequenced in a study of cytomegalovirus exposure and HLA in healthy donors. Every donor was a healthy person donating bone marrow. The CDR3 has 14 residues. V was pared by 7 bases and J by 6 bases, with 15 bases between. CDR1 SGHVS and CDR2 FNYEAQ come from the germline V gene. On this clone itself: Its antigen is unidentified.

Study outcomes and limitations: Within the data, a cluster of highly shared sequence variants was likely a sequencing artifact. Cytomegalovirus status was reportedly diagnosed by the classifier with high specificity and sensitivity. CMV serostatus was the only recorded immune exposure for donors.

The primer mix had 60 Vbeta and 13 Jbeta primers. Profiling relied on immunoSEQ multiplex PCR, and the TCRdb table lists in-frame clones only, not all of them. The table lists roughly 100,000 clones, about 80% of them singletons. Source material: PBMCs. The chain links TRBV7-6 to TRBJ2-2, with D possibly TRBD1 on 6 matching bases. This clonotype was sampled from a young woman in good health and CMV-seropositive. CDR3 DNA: TGTGCCAGCAAGGACAGAGGAGACGCCGGGGAGCTGTTTTTT. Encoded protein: CASKDRGDAGELFF. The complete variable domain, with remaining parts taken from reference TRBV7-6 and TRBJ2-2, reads GAGVSQSPRYKVTKRGQDVALRCDPISGHVSLYWYRQALGQGPEFLTYFNYEAQQDKSGLPNDRFSAERPEGSISTLTIQRTEQRDSAMYRCASKDRGDAGELFFGEGSRLTVL.